The following is a TCR beta chain sequence with its context. No antigen is known for it. Someone took a roughly 2.7 ml blood sample from each of the donors. From germline, CDR1 is SGHAT and CDR2 FQNNGV. The CDR3 length is 16 residues. Eight reactions per sample, run separately, yielded cDNA. Each UMI, carrying a 6-nucleotide sample barcode, came from template switching. After re-calling the 5' RACE reads, TCRdb lists one entry per CDR3 protein, DNA absent. The specimen's table records fewer than 110,000 distinct CDR3 sequences. The data originate from a study of monozygotic twins with inflammatory bowel disease. Overall study results and limits: Patients with IBD had less TCRbeta diversity (inverse Simpson) than their healthy co-twins.

Sequenced sample: blood. This chain links TRBV11-2 with TRBJ2-2; no DNA is available, so the TRBD1 call from TCRdb remains unchecked. The clonotype was recovered from a human donor with ulcerative colitis or Crohn's disease, or a healthy co-twin of an affected twin (not recorded which). The CDR3 protein is CASSLVGGLATGELFF.